The subject of this entry is one T cell receptor (beta chain). The data belong to a study of cytomegalovirus exposure and HLA in healthy donors. This CDR3 has 16 amino acids. The ends were cut back, 0 bases at V and 1 base at J, with 10 bases in the middle. Germline CDR1 and CDR2: LGHNA and YNFKEQ. 13 Jbeta primers and 60 Vbeta primers were used for the PCR. Produced via immunoSEQ multiplex PCR; TCRdb's table is partial and in-frame only. The data contain about 150,000 clones, around 66% of them singletons. The V and J genes are TRBV4-2 and TRBJ2-1; the D gene is possibly TRBD2 (5 bases). This receptor was identified in a woman in her 30s in good health and CMV-seropositive. Specimen: PBMCs. The CDR3 sequence is CASSQDQRTSYNEQFF. The CDR3 nucleotides read TGTGCCAGCAGCCAAGATCAGAGGACTTCCTACAATGAGCAGTTCTTC.